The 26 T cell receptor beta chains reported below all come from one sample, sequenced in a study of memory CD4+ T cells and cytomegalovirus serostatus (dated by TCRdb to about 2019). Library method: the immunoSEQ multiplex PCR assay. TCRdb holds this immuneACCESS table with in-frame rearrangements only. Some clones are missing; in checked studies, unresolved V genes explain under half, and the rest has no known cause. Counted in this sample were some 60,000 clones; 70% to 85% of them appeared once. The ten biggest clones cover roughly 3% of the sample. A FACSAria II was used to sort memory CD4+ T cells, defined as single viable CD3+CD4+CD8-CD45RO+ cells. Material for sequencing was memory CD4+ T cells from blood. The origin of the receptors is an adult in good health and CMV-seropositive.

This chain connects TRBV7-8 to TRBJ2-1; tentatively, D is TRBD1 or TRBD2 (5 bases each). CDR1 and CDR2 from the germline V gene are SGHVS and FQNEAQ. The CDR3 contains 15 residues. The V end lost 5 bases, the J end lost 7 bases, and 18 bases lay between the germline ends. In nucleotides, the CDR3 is TGTGCCAGCAGCACGACAGAGAGGGGAATTAATGAGCAGTTCTTC. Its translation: CASSTTERGINEQFF.

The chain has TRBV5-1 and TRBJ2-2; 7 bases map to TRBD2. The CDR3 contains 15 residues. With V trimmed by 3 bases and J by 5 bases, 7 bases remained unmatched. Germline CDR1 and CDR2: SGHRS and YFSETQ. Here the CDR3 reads CASSSGGSRTGELFF. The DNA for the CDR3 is TGCGCCAGCAGCTCAGGCGGGAGTCGAACCGGGGAGCTGTTTTTT.

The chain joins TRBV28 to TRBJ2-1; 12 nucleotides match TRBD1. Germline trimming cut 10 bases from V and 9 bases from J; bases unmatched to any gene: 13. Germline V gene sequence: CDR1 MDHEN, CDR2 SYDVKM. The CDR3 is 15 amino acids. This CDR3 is CATLSRDRGLLEQFF. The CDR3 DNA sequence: TGTGCCACCCTCTCCCGGGACAGGGGGCTCCTTGAGCAGTTCTTC.

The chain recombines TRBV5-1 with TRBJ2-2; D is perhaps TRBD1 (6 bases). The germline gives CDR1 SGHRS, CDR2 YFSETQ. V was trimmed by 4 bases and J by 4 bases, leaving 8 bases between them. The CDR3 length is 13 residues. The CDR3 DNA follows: TGCGCCAGCAGCCCAGGGGTCACCGGGGAGCTGTTTTTT. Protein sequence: CASSPGVTGELFF.

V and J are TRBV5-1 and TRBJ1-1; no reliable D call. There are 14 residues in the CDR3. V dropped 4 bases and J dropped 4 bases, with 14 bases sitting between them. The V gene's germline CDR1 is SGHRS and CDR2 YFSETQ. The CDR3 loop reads CASSPPEGSTEAFF. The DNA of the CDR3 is TGCGCCAGCAGCCCTCCAGAAGGTTCCACTGAAGCTTTCTTT.

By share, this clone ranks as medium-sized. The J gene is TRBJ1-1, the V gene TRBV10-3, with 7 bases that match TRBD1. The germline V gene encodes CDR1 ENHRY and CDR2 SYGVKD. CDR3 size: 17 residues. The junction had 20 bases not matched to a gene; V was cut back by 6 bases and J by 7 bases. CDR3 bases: TGTGCCATCAGGGAACAGAAAAATACCGGACAGGCGAATGAAGCTTTCTTT. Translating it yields CAIREQKNTGQANEAFF.

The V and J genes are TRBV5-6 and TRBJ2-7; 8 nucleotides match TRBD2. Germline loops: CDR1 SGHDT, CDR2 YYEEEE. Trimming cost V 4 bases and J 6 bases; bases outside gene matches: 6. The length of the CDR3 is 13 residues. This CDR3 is CASSPRGLAEQYF. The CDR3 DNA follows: TGTGCCAGCAGCCCCCGTGGACTAGCCGAGCAGTACTTC.

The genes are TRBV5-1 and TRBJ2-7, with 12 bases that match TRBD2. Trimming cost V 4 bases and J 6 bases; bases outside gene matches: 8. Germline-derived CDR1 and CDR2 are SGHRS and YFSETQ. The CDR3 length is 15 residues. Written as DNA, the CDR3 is TGCGCCAGCAGCCCCGGACTAGCGGGACCCCTCGAGCAGTACTTC. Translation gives CASSPGLAGPLEQYF.

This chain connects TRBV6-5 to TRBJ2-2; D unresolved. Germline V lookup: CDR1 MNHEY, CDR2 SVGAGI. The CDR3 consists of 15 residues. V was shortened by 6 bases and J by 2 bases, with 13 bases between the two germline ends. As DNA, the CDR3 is TGTGCCAGCAGCCGGAATGGGTTTAACACCGGGGAGCTGTTTTTT. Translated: CASSRNGFNTGELFF.

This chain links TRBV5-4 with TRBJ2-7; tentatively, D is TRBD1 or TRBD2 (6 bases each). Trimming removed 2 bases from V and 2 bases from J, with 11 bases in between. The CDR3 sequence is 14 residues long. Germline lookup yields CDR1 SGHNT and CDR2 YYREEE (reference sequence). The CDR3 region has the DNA TGTGCCAGCAGCTTCAAAGGGGGGACCTACGAGCAGTACTTC. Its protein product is CASSFKGGTYEQYF.

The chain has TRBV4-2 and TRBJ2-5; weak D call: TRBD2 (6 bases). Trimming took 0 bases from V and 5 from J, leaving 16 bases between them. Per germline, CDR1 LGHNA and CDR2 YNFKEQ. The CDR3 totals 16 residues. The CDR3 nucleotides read TGTGCCAGCAGCCAAGATCCTGACCGCGGAGGGGAGACCCAGTACTTC. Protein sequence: CASSQDPDRGGETQYF.

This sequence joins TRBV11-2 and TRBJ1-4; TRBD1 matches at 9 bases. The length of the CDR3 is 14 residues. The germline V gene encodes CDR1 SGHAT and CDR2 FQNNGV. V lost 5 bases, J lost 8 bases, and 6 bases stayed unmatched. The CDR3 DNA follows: TGTGCCAGCAGCCCAGGGACAGGGCGGGAAAAACTGTTTTTT. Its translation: CASSPGTGREKLFF. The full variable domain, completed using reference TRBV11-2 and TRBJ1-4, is EAGVAQSPRYKIIEKRQSVAFWCNPISGHATLYWYQQILGQGPKLLIQFQNNGVVDDSQLPKDRFSAERLKGVDSTLKIQPAKLEDSAVYLCASSPGTGREKLFFGSGTQLSVL.

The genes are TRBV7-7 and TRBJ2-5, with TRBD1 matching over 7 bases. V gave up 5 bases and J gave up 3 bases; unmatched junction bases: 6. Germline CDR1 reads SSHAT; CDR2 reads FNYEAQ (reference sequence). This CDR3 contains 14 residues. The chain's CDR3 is CASSPPGTEETQYF. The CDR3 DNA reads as TGTGCCAGCAGCCCCCCTGGGACAGAAGAGACCCAGTACTTC.

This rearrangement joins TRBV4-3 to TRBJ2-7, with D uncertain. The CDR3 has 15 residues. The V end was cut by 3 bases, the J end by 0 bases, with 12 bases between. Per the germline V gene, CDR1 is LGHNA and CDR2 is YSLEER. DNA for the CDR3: TGCGCCAGCAGCCACTCTTCTGGCGGCTCCTACGAGCAGTACTTC. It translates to CASSHSSGGSYEQYF.

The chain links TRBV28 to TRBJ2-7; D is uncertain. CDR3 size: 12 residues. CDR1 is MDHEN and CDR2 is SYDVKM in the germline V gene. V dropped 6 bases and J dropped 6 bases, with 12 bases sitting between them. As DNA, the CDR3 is TGTGCCAGCAGCCTGAACCCAAGCGAGCAGTACTTC. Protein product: CASSLNPSEQYF.

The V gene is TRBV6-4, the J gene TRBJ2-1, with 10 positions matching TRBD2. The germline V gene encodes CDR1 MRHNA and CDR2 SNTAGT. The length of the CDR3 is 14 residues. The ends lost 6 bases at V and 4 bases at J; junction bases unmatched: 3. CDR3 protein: CASSERGGYNEQFF. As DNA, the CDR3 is TGTGCCAGCAGCGAGCGGGGGGGTTACAATGAGCAGTTCTTC.

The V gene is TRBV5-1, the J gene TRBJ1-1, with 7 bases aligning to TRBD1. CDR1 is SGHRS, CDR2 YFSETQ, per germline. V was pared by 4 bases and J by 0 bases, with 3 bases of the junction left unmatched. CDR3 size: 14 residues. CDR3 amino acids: CASSTDRVNTEAFF. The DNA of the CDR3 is TGCGCCAGCAGCACAGACAGGGTGAACACTGAAGCTTTCTTT.

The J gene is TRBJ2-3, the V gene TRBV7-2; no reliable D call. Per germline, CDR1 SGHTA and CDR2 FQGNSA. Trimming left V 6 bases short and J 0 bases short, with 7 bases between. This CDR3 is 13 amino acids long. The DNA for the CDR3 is TGTGCCAGCAGGGTGGAGAGCACAGATACGCAGTATTTT. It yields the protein CASRVESTDTQYF.

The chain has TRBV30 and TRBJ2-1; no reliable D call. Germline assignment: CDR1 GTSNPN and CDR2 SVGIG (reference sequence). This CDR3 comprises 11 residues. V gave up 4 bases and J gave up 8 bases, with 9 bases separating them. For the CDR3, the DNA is TGTGCCTGGAATGGGGAAGATGAGCAGTTCTTC. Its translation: CAWNGEDEQFF.

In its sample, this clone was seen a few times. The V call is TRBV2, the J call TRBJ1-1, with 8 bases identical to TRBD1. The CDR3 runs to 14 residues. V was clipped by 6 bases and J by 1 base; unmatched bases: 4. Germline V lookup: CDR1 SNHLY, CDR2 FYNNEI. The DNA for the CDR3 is TGTGCCAGCAGGACCGGGACAGGGAACACTGAAGCTTTCTTT. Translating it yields CASRTGTGNTEAFF.

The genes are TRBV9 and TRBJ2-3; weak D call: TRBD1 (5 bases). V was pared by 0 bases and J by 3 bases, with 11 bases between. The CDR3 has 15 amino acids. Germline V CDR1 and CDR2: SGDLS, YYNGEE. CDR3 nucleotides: TGTGCCAGCAGCGTAGCTTTCAGGGATACAGATACGCAGTATTTT. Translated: CASSVAFRDTDTQYF.

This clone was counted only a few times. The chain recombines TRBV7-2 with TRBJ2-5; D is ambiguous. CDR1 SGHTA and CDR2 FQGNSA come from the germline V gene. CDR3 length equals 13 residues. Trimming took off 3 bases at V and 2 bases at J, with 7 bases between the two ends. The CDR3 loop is CASSFALQETQYF. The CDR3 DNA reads TGTGCCAGCAGCTTTGCACTGCAAGAGACCCAGTACTTC.

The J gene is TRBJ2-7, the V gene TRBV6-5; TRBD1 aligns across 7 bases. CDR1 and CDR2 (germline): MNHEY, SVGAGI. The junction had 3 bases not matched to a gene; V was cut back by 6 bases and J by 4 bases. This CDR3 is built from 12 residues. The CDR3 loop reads CASSRQGYEQYF. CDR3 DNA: TGTGCCAGCAGCCGACAGGGTTACGAGCAGTACTTC.

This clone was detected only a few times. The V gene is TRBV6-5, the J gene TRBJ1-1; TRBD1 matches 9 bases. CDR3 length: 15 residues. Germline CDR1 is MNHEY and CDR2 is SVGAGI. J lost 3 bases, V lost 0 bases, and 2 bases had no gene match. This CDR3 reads CASSYSGQGHTEAFF. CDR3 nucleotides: TGTGCCAGCAGTTACTCTGGACAGGGGCACACTGAAGCTTTCTTT.

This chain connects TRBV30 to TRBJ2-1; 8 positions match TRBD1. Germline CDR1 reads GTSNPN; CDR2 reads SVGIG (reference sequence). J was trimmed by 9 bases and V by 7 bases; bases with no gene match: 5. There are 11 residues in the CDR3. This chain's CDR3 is CAFGQGPEQFF. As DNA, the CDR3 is TGTGCCTTTGGACAGGGCCCTGAGCAGTTCTTC.

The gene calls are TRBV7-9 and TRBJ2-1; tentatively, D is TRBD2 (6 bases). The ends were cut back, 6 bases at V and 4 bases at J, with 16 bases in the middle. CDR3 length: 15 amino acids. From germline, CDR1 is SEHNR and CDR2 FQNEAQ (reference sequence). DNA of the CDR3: TGTGCCAGCAGTAGGCCGGGAGTCCCATACAATGAGCAGTTCTTC. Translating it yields CASSRPGVPYNEQFF.